The 22 T cell receptor beta chains below were found in one sample sequenced in a study of T cells in pancreatic ductal adenocarcinoma. TCRdb keeps only in-frame clones here, not all; method: immunoSEQ multiplex PCR. The sample lists about 97,000 clones, 90% to 95% seen once, with roughly 3% in the top ten. No neoadjuvant therapy was given to the selected pancreatic ductal adenocarcinoma patients before their surgery. The sequenced material came from PBMCs. The origin of the receptors is a human donor with pancreatic ductal adenocarcinoma.

V usage is TRBV29-1 and J usage is TRBJ2-5; D is unclear. The CDR3 is made up of 11 amino acids. From germline, CDR1 is SQVTM and CDR2 ANQGSEA. The V gene lost 4 bases and the J gene lost 1 base, with 4 bases spanning the gap. CDR3: CSVVAQETQYF. DNA for the CDR3: TGCAGCGTTGTGGCCCAAGAGACCCAGTACTTC.

This chain joins TRBV6-5 and TRBJ1-2, with D perhaps TRBD1 (6 bases). Germline CDR1 MNHEY, CDR2 SVGAGI. CDR3 size: 13 residues. The germline V and J ends were trimmed by 6 bases and 7 bases, with 15 bases remaining between them. The CDR3 loop reads CASRLRGVSGYTF. CDR3 DNA sequence: TGTGCCAGCAGGCTCAGGGGTGTGAGTGGCTACACCTTC.

The chain links TRBV7-3 to TRBJ2-7, with 9 bases that match TRBD2. Trimming cost V 1 base and J 6 bases; bases outside gene matches: 7. The CDR3 consists of 15 residues. CDR1 is SGHTA and CDR2 is FQGTGA in the germline V gene. In DNA form, the CDR3 reads TGTGCCAGCAGCTTAAGTGGGCATAGCGGGAGCGAGCAGTACTTC. It is translated as CASSLSGHSGSEQYF.

The rearrangement links TRBV29-1 to TRBJ2-1, with D hard to call. Germline loops: CDR1 SQVTM, CDR2 ANQGSEA. This CDR3 is 9 amino acids long. V lost 3 bases to trimming and J lost 8 bases, with 2 bases between them. This CDR3 reads CSVDYEQFF. In nucleotides, the CDR3 is TGCAGCGTTGACTATGAGCAGTTCTTC.

V usage is TRBV29-1 and J usage is TRBJ2-3; D may be TRBD1 (6 bases). V was pared by 6 bases and J by 4 bases, with 14 bases between. The CDR3 runs to 13 residues. CDR1 is SQVTM, CDR2 ANQGSEA, per germline. The CDR3 here is CSVRQVVSDTQYF. In DNA, the CDR3 is TGCAGCGTGAGACAGGTCGTTTCAGATACGCAGTATTTT.

The chain recombines TRBV11-2 with TRBJ2-1, with TRBD2 matching 7 bases. Germline trimming cut 3 bases from V and 8 bases from J; bases unmatched to any gene: 1. The CDR3 has 12 amino acids. Germline V gives CDR1 SGHAT, CDR2 FQNNGV. CDR3 loop: CASSLGGDEQFF. CDR3 nucleotides: TGTGCCAGCAGCTTGGGAGGGGATGAGCAGTTCTTC.

The chain recombines TRBV5-4 with TRBJ2-3, with D unclear. From germline, CDR1 is SGHNT and CDR2 YYREEE (reference sequence). The V end lost 2 bases, the J end lost 2 bases, and 6 bases lay between the germline ends. The length of the CDR3 is 13 residues. The CDR3 loop is CASSFLYTDTQYF. In nucleotides, the CDR3 is TGTGCCAGCAGCTTTTTGTACACAGATACGCAGTATTTT.

This clone was seen once. This chain joins TRBV9 and TRBJ1-5, with 7 bases fitting TRBD1. Germline V lookup: CDR1 SGDLS, CDR2 YYNGEE. Losses at the gene ends were 4 bases for V and 6 bases for J; bases not matched to a gene: 19. The CDR3 is 18 amino acids. The DNA of the CDR3 is TGTGCCAGCAGCCTCCTATTATTGACAGGGAAGTTAGCTCAGCCCCAGCATTTT. It translates to CASSLLLLTGKLAQPQHF.

In this sample, this clone turned up once. V gene TRBV28 combines with J gene TRBJ2-2; TRBD2 matches at 7 bases. There are 17 residues in the CDR3. V shed 8 bases and J 4 bases; nucleotides not matched to a gene: 16. Germline values: CDR1 MDHEN, CDR2 SYDVKM. CDR3 coding DNA: TGTGCCAGCGGGGGGGTACAGTTCCCCCGAGGCACCGGGGAGCTGTTTTTT. As protein: CASGGVQFPRGTGELFF.

This sequence joins TRBV10-3 and TRBJ2-1, with D perhaps TRBD2 (6 bases). Germline values: CDR1 ENHRY, CDR2 SYGVKD. This CDR3 region has 17 residues. V lost 6 bases, J lost 0 bases, and 18 bases lay in between. The CDR3 here is CAIRRDWTESSYNEQFF. CDR3 bases: TGTGCCATCAGAAGGGACTGGACCGAAAGCTCCTACAATGAGCAGTTCTTC.

This chain links TRBV5-1 with TRBJ2-1, with D uncertain. This CDR3 comprises 15 residues. V was cut by 5 bases and J by 0 bases, with 12 bases left in between. The germline V gene has CDR1 SGHRS and CDR2 YFSETQ. CDR3 sequence: CASRWADPSYNEQFF. The CDR3 DNA reads TGCGCCAGCAGGTGGGCAGACCCCTCCTACAATGAGCAGTTCTTC.

This chain uses TRBV10-3 with TRBJ2-2; 10 positions match TRBD2. V lost 4 bases and J lost 7; bases outside the gene matches: 6. The CDR3 is 15 residues long. Germline values: CDR1 ENHRY, CDR2 SYGVKD. The CDR3 spells CAISASSGSIGELFF. The CDR3, as DNA: TGTGCCATCAGTGCTTCTAGCGGGAGTATCGGGGAGCTGTTTTTT.

This chain joins TRBV28 and TRBJ2-7, with 7 bases that match TRBD2. Losses at the gene ends were 2 bases for V and 3 bases for J; bases not matched to a gene: 4. Looked up from germline, CDR1 is MDHEN and CDR2 is SYDVKM. The CDR3 loop spans 14 amino acids. CDR3 coding DNA: TGTGCCAGCAGTTTAGGTGGCGGGGGCTACGAGCAGTACTTC. Its protein is CASSLGGGGYEQYF. Based on the CDR3 plus reference TRBV28 and TRBJ2-7, the full variable domain is DVKVTQSSRYLVKRTGEKVFLECVQDMDHENMFWYRQDPGLGLRLIYFSYDVKMKEKGDIPEGYSVSREKKERFSLILESASTNQTSMYLCASSLGGGGYEQYFGPGTRLTVT.

The chain recombines TRBV27 with TRBJ2-5; 13 bases align to TRBD2. Germline trimming cut 3 bases from V and 5 bases from J; bases unmatched to any gene: 6. Germline CDR1 is MNHEY and CDR2 is SMNVEV (reference sequence). This CDR3 is 16 amino acids long. As DNA, the CDR3 is TGTGCCAGCAGTTTTGGGACTAGCGGGATCGGGGAGACCCAGTACTTC. Amino acid sequence: CASSFGTSGIGETQYF.

J is TRBJ2-3 and V is TRBV19; D is undetermined. The ends were cut back, 3 bases at V and 6 bases at J, with 4 bases in the middle. The CDR3 is 11 amino acids. CDR1 and CDR2 from the germline V gene are LNHDA and SQIVND (reference sequence). The CDR3 region has the DNA TGTGCCAGTAGTATGGCCGATACGCAGTATTTT. This encodes CASSMADTQYF.

V gene TRBV23-1 combines with J gene TRBJ1-1, with D uncertain. TRBV23-1 is an open reading frame whose function is uncertain. The CDR3 is 13 residues long. Between the trimmed V and J ends, which lost 4 bases and 5 bases, there was a span of 11 bases. The CDR3 is CASSPLRETEAFF. DNA of the CDR3: TGCGCCAGCAGTCCCCTACGGGAAACTGAAGCTTTCTTT.

The chain uses TRBV7-2 and TRBJ2-7; TRBD1 agrees at 8 bases. The V and J ends lost 3 bases and 2 bases, in that order; junction bases with no gene match: 3. CDR3 length: 14 residues. Germline assignment: CDR1 SGHTA and CDR2 FQGNSA. CDR3 sequence (DNA): TGTGCCAGCAGCTTTTGGACAGGGACCTACGAGCAGTACTTC. This translates into CASSFWTGTYEQYF. The entire variable domain, with the rest obtained from reference TRBV7-2 and TRBJ2-7, is as follows: GAGVSQSPSNKVTEKGKDVELRCDPISGHTALYWYRQSLGQGLEFLIYFQGNSAPDKSGLPSDRFSAERTGGSVSTLTIQRTQQEDSAVYLCASSFWTGTYEQYFGPGTRLTVT.

A single count supports this clone. The V call is TRBV5-5, the J call TRBJ2-7, with D uncertain. This CDR3 has 16 residues. The V gene's germline CDR1 is SGHKS and CDR2 YYEKEE (reference sequence). The germline V and J ends were trimmed by 0 bases and 2 bases, with 15 bases remaining between them. Here the CDR3 reads CASSLAYSSIPYEQYF. CDR3 in DNA: TGTGCCAGCAGCTTGGCCTATAGCTCCATACCCTACGAGCAGTACTTC.

This chain joins TRBV10-3 and TRBJ2-7; a possible D gene is TRBD1 (6 bases). The CDR3 loop spans 14 amino acids. Germline V lookup: CDR1 ENHRY, CDR2 SYGVKD. Deletions cut 6 bases from V and 3 bases from J, with 15 bases between. CDR3 residues: CAISRGLPDYEQYF. The CDR3 DNA is TGTGCCATCAGCAGGGGTCTACCTGACTACGAGCAGTACTTC.

This rearrangement joins TRBV6-5 to TRBJ1-1, with a weak D call TRBD1 (6 bases). CDR3 size: 16 residues. The germline CDR1 and CDR2 sequences are MNHEY and SVGAGI. V was clipped by 0 bases and J by 0 bases, with 11 bases between them. CDR3 residues: CASSYSPGVVNTEAFF. CDR3 DNA sequence: TGTGCCAGCAGTTACTCGCCAGGGGTCGTGAACACTGAAGCTTTCTTT.

The J gene is TRBJ1-5, the V gene TRBV27; D gene uncertain. The germline V and J ends were trimmed by 4 bases and 0 bases, with 7 bases remaining between them. This CDR3 spans 14 amino acids. Looked up from germline, CDR1 is MNHEY and CDR2 is SMNVEV (reference sequence). CDR3 nucleotide sequence: TGTGCCAGCAGTTCCCAGGTTAGCAATCAGCCCCAGCATTTT. This sequence encodes CASSSQVSNQPQHF.

V is TRBV30 and J is TRBJ2-1, with D perhaps matching TRBD1 (6 bases). The germline CDR1 and CDR2 sequences are GTSNPN and SVGIG (reference sequence). This CDR3 contains 14 residues. V lost 4 bases to trimming and J lost 1 base, with 11 bases between them. The CDR3 DNA sequence: TGTGCCTGGATGGTCCAGGGGTCCTACAATGAGCAGTTCTTC. Translating gives CAWMVQGSYNEQFF.